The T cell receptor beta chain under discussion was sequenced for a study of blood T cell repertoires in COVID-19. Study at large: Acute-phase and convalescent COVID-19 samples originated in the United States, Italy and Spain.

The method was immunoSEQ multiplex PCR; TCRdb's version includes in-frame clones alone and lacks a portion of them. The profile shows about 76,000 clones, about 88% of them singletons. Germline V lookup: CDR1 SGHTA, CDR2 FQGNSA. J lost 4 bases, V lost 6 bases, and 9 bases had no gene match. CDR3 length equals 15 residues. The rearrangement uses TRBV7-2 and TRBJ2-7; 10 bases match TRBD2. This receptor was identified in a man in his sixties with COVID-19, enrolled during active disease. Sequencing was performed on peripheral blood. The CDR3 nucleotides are TGTGCCAGCAGTCCCAGTGCTAGCGGGAGTTACGAGCAGTACTTC. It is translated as CASSPSASGSYEQYF. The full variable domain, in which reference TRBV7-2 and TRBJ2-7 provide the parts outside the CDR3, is GAGVSQSPSNKVTEKGKDVELRCDPISGHTALYWYRQSLGQGLEFLIYFQGNSAPDKSGLPSDRFSAERTGGSVSTLTIQRTQQEDSAVYLCASSPSASGSYEQYFGPGTRLTVT.